The 19 T cell receptor beta chains below were found in one sample sequenced in a study of blood T cell repertoires in COVID-19 (dated by TCRdb to 2020 to 2022). The receptor library was made with the immunoSEQ multiplex PCR assay. TCRdb holds this immuneACCESS table with in-frame rearrangements only. Some clones are missing; in checked studies, unresolved V genes explain under half, and the rest has no known cause. This sample comprises about 130,000 clones, under 95% of them detected only once. The ten largest make up 4% to 5% of the sample. The sequenced sample was peripheral blood. These receptors were taken from a man aged 55 to 70 with COVID-19, enrolled during active disease.

This rearrangement joins TRBV30 to TRBJ2-7; TRBD1 is a possible D gene (5 bases). V was pared by 4 bases and J by 7 bases, with 11 bases between. Looked up from germline, CDR1 is GTSNPN and CDR2 is SVGIG (reference sequence). The CDR3 is 11 amino acids. The CDR3 DNA reads TGTGCCTGGACAGGGATGGGAGAGCAGTACTTC. Its translation: CAWTGMGEQYF.

This clone was seen only a few times. Distinct nucleotide sequences in the sample also encode this CDR3. The chain carries TRBV18 and TRBJ1-6; D not resolved. Trimming shortened V by 6 bases and J by 4 bases, and 13 bases separated the two germline ends. This CDR3 comprises 15 residues. From germline, CDR1 is KGHSH and CDR2 LQKENI. CDR3 sequence (DNA): TGTGCCAGCTCGCCGGCGGGCAGTTATAATTCACCCCTCCACTTT. Encoded protein: CASSPAGSYNSPLHF.

This clone appeared a few times. The CDR3 loop is CASSQEQASSNYGYTF. The CDR3 DNA reads TGTGCCAGCAGCCAAGAACAGGCCAGCTCTAACTATGGCTACACCTTC. The chain combines TRBV4-2 with TRBJ1-2; tentative D call: TRBD1 (5 bases). Trimming pared 0 bases from V and 0 bases from J, leaving 11 bases between. Germline CDR1 is LGHNA and CDR2 is YNFKEQ. The length of the CDR3 is 16 residues.

This sequence joins TRBV5-1 and TRBJ2-5; no clear D. This CDR3 is built from 14 residues. Germline V CDR1 and CDR2: SGHRS, YFSETQ. V was shortened by 1 base and J by 2 bases, with 9 bases between the two germline ends. The CDR3: CASSLTRTQETQYF. CDR3 DNA sequence: TGCGCCAGCAGCTTGACTCGCACTCAAGAGACCCAGTACTTC.

This clone was seen once. This rearrangement joins TRBV9 to TRBJ2-1; TRBD1 might be the D (5 bases). V was clipped by 3 bases and J by 3 bases, with 19 bases between them. The CDR3 length is 17 residues. Germline lookup yields CDR1 SGDLS and CDR2 YYNGEE. In nucleotides, the CDR3 is TGTGCCAGCAGCGAAAGAGATGGGGCTGGGGACTACAATGAGCAGTTCTTC. Translation: CASSERDGAGDYNEQFF.

This sequence joins TRBV6-5 and TRBJ2-7; possible D gene TRBD2, 6 bases. V dropped 6 bases and J dropped 1 base, with 13 bases sitting between them. CDR3 length equals 14 residues. Germline V lookup: CDR1 MNHEY, CDR2 SVGAGI. The CDR3 nucleotides are TGTGCCAGCAGGCCGGGACTGTCTTCCTACGAGCAGTACTTC. Encoded protein: CASRPGLSSYEQYF.

This chain links TRBV18 with TRBJ1-2; TRBD1 matches at 9 bases. Germline CDR1 KGHSH, CDR2 LQKENI. V shed 2 bases, J shed 8 bases, and the junction held 9 bases outside the gene matches. CDR3 size: 15 residues. The CDR3 DNA sequence: TGTGCCAGCTCACCAAGCGGACAGGGGAAGGGGGGCTACACCTTC. Protein sequence: CASSPSGQGKGGYTF.

The rearrangement uses TRBV6-2 or TRBV6-3 and TRBJ1-5; D unclear. Trimming shortened V by 6 bases and J by 8 bases, and 11 bases separated the two germline ends. This CDR3 contains 12 residues. Germline V gives CDR1 MNHEY, CDR2 SVGEGT. DNA for the CDR3: TGTGCCAGCAGCTCCCCTCTAGAGCCCCAGCATTTT. Residues: CASSSPLEPQHF.

V is TRBV10-2 and J is TRBJ2-5; 12 bases align to TRBD2. V was clipped by 2 bases and J by 5 bases; unmatched bases: 0. The CDR3 length is 14 residues. Germline V gene lookup returns CDR1 WSHSY and CDR2 SAAADI. CDR3 sequence: CASSEGLAGETQYF. The CDR3 DNA follows: TGCGCCAGCAGTGAGGGACTAGCGGGGGAGACCCAGTACTTC.

The chain uses TRBV5-1 and TRBJ2-1; TRBD2 matches 8 bases. Looked up from germline, CDR1 is SGHRS and CDR2 is YFSETQ. The CDR3 runs 16 residues. The ends lost 0 bases at V and 2 bases at J; junction bases unmatched: 4. The CDR3 is CASSLEASGPYNEQFF. The CDR3 nucleotides read TGCGCCAGCAGCTTGGAGGCTAGCGGGCCCTACAATGAGCAGTTCTTC.

J is TRBJ2-1 and V is TRBV19; 9 bases are a match to TRBD2. The germline V gene has CDR1 LNHDA and CDR2 SQIVND (reference sequence). Trimming took 5 bases from V and 8 from J; bases not matched to a gene: 7. CDR3 length: 14 amino acids. The CDR3 sequence is CASSFSGSFYEQFF. The CDR3 nucleotides are TGTGCCAGTAGTTTTAGCGGGAGTTTCTATGAGCAGTTCTTC.

There are a few counts of this clone. The junction shows a germline mismatch at one end, possibly a read error. V and J are TRBV2 and TRBJ1-2, with D perhaps TRBD1 (5 bases). The CDR3 runs to 14 residues. The germline gives CDR1 SNHLY, CDR2 FYNNEI. The CDR3 loop is CASTGHLLPTSLGF. For the CDR3, the DNA is TGTGCCAGCACCGGACATCTCTTACCTACCTCTTTGGGCTTC.

The CDR3 region is CASSLPDRGGEKLFF. The CDR3 DNA follows: TGTGCCAGCAGCTTACCCGACAGGGGGGGTGAAAAACTGTTTTTT. This chain joins TRBV11-2 and TRBJ1-4; 9 positions agree with TRBD1. Unmatched junction bases numbered 5, after V lost 2 bases and J lost 7 bases. CDR1 is SGHAT and CDR2 is FQNNGV in the germline V gene. The CDR3 is 15 amino acids.

This clone was observed once. V is TRBV3-1 (or the pseudogene TRBV3-2) and J is TRBJ2-1, with D uncertain. Per germline, CDR1 LGHDT and CDR2 YNNKEL (reference sequence). The CDR3 sequence is 16 residues long. V was shortened by 4 bases and J by 0 bases, with 13 bases between the two germline ends. The CDR3 here is CASSPLGLSSYNEQFF. CDR3 coding DNA: TGTGCCAGCAGCCCCCTGGGCCTGAGCTCCTACAATGAGCAGTTCTTC.

The rearrangement links TRBV11-2 to TRBJ2-7; 8 nucleotides align to TRBD1. Germline V gene lookup returns CDR1 SGHAT and CDR2 FQNNGV. CDR3 size: 13 residues. V lost 3 bases to trimming and J lost 4 bases; unmatched junction nucleotides: 2. CDR3 protein: CASSLDRAYEQYF. Here the CDR3 DNA reads TGTGCCAGCAGCTTGGACAGGGCGTACGAGCAGTACTTC.

This clone was recorded a few times. The chain recombines TRBV4-1 with TRBJ2-7; 7 nucleotides match TRBD1. V lost 2 bases, J lost 4 bases, and 14 bases stayed unmatched. Germline CDR1 is MGHRA and CDR2 is YSYEKL. This CDR3 region has 17 residues. The CDR3 DNA follows: TGCGCCAGCAGCCAATCCCCCGGGGCAGGGGGTGGGTACGAGCAGTACTTC. Translated: CASSQSPGAGGGYEQYF.

The V call is TRBV3-1 (or the pseudogene TRBV3-2), the J call TRBJ2-2; 8 nucleotides align to TRBD2. CDR1 is LGHDT and CDR2 is YNNKEL in the germline V gene (reference sequence). The CDR3 totals 14 residues. V was clipped by 2 bases and J by 4 bases; unmatched bases: 0. CDR3: CASSQSGGTGELFF. CDR3 in DNA: TGTGCCAGCAGCCAAAGCGGGGGCACCGGGGAGCTGTTTTTT.

The chain is built from TRBV5-1 and TRBJ2-1; D ambiguous. The V end lost 0 bases, the J end lost 7 bases, and 20 bases lay between the germline ends. CDR1 SGHRS and CDR2 YFSETQ come from the germline V gene. The CDR3 contains 17 residues. The CDR3 DNA sequence: TGCGCCAGCAGCTTGGAAAATATAGCTATAAGTGGAAATGAGCAGTTCTTC. Protein: CASSLENIAISGNEQFF.

This clone came up once. The chain is built from TRBV28 and TRBJ1-1, with D perhaps matching TRBD1 (5 bases). The CDR3 totals 15 residues. CDR1 is MDHEN, CDR2 SYDVKM, per germline. Trimming took off 2 bases at V and 4 bases at J, with 14 bases between the two ends. Here the CDR3 reads CASSLPSRGTTEAFF. The CDR3 DNA follows: TGTGCCAGCAGTTTACCCAGCCGGGGGACCACTGAAGCTTTCTTT.